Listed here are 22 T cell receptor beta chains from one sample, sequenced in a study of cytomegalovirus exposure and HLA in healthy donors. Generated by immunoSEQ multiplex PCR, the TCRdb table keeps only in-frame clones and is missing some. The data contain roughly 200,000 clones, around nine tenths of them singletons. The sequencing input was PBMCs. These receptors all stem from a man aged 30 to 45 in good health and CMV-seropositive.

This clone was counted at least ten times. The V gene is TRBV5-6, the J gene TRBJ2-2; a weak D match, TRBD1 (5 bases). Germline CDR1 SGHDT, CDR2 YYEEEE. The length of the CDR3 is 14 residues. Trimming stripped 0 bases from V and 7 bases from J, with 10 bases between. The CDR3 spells CASSLGLGVGELFF. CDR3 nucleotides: TGTGCCAGCAGCTTGGGGCTAGGGGTCGGGGAGCTGTTTTTT. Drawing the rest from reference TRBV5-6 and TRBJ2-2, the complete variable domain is DAGVTQSPTHLIKTRGQQVTLRCSPKSGHDTVSWYQQALGQGPQFIFQYYEEEERQRGNFPDRFSGHQFPNYSSELNVNALLLGDSALYLCASSLGLGVGELFFGEGSRLTVL.

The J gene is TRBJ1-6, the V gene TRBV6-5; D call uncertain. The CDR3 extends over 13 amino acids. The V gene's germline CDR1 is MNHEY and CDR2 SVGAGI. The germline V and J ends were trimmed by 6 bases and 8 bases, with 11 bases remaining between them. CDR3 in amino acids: CASRPDYYSPLHF. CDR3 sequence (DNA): TGTGCCAGCAGACCGGACTACTATTCACCCCTCCACTTT.

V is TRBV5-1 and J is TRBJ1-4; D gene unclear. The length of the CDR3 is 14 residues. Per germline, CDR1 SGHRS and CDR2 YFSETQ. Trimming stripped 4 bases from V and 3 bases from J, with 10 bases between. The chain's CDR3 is CASSPETSNEKLFF. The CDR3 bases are TGCGCCAGCAGCCCCGAAACTTCTAATGAAAAACTGTTTTTT.

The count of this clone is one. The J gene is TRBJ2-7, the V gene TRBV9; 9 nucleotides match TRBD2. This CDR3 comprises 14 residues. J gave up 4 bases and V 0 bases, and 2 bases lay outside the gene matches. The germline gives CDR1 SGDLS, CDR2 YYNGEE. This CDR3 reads CASSVGGGVYEQYF. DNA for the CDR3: TGTGCCAGCAGCGTAGGCGGGGGGGTATACGAGCAGTACTTC.

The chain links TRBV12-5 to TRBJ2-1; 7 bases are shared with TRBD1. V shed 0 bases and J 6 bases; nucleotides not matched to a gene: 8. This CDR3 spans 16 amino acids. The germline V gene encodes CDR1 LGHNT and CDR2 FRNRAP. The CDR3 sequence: CASGLVYRQGINEQFF. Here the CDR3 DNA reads TGTGCTAGTGGTTTGGTGTATAGACAGGGAATCAATGAGCAGTTCTTC.

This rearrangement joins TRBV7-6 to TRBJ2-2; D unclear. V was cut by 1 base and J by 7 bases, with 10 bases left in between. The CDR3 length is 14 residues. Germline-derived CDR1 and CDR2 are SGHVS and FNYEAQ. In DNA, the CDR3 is TGTGCCAGCAGCTTAGAATCCCAGATCGGGGAGCTGTTTTTT. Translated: CASSLESQIGELFF.

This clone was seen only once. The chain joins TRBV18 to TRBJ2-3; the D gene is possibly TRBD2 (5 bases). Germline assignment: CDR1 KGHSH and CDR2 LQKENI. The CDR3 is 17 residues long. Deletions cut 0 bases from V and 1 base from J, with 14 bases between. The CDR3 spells CASSPPGLPSGTDTQYF. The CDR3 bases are TGTGCCAGCTCACCACCTGGACTCCCGAGCGGCACAGATACGCAGTATTTT.

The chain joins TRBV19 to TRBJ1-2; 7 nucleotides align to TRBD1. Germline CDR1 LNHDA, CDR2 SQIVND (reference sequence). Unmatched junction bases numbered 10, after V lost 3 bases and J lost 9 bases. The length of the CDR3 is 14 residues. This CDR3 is CASSIYRDSDRYTF. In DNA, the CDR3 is TGTGCCAGTAGTATCTACCGGGACAGTGACCGCTACACCTTC.

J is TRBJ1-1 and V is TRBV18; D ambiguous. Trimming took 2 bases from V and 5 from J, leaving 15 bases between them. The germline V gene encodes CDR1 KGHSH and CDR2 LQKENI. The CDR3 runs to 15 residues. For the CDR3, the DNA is TGTGCCAGCTCACCAAGTCAGACCCGGGAGACTGAAGCTTTCTTT. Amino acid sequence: CASSPSQTRETEAFF.

CDR3 region: CASSSPWGNNEQFF. Here the CDR3 DNA reads TGTGCCAGCAGCTCCCCCTGGGGGAACAATGAGCAGTTCTTC. The rearrangement uses TRBV11-2 and TRBJ2-1; perhaps D is TRBD1 or TRBD2 (5 bases each). Per germline, CDR1 SGHAT and CDR2 FQNNGV. The V gene lost 4 bases and the J gene lost 5 bases, with 12 bases spanning the gap. The CDR3 loop spans 14 amino acids. Supplemented by reference TRBV11-2 and TRBJ2-1, the full variable domain reads EAGVAQSPRYKIIEKRQSVAFWCNPISGHATLYWYQQILGQGPKLLIQFQNNGVVDDSQLPKDRFSAERLKGVDSTLKIQPAKLEDSAVYLCASSSPWGNNEQFFGPGTRLTVL.

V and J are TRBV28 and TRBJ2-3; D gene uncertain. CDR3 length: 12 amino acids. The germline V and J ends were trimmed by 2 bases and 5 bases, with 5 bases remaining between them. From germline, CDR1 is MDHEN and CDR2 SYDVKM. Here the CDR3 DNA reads TGTGCCAGCAGTTTACGCCGAGATACGCAGTATTTT. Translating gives CASSLRRDTQYF.

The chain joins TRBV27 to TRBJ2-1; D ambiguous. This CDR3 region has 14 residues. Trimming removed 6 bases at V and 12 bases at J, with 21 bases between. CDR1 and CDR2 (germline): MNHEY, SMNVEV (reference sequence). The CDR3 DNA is TGTGCCAGCAGCGCCCAAGAGTACAGCGCAGGGCAGTTCTTC. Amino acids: CASSAQEYSAGQFF.

Here the CDR3 DNA reads TGTGCCAGCAGTTATGCATCGACTAGCAATCAGCCCCAGCATTTT. This gives the protein CASSYASTSNQPQHF. The rearrangement joins TRBV6-5 to TRBJ1-5, with no clear D. The CDR3 is 15 amino acids. Germline V gene data show CDR1 as MNHEY and CDR2 as SVGAGI. V was cut by 3 bases and J by 0 bases, with 9 bases left in between.

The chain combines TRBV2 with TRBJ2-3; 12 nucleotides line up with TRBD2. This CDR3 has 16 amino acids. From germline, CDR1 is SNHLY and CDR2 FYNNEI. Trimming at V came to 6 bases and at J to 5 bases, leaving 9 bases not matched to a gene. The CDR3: CASRRLAGDVGDTQYF. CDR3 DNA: TGTGCCAGCAGAAGACTAGCGGGGGACGTAGGAGATACGCAGTATTTT.

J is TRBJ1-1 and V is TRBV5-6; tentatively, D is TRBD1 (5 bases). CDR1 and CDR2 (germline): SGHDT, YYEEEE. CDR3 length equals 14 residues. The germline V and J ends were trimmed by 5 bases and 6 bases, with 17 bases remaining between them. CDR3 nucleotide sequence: TGTGCCAGCAGTTACGCCGGGGCCCCGGCTGAAGCTTTCTTT. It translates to CASSYAGAPAEAFF.

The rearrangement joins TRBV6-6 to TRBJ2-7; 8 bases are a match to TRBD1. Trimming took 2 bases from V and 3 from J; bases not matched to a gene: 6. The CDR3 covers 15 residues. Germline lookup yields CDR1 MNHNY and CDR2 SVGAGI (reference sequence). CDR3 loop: CASSYPGTGSYEQYF. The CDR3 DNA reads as TGTGCCAGCAGTTACCCCGGGACAGGAAGCTACGAGCAGTACTTC.

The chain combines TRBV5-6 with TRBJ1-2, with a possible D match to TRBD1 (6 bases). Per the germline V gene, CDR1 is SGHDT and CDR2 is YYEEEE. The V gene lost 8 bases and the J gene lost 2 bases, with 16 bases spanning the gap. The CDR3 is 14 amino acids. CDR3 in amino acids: CASSPGGANYGYTF. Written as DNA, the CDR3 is TGTGCCAGTTCCCCCGGGGGCGCCAACTATGGCTACACCTTC.

The CDR3 is CASSPEGTGTDTQYF. The CDR3 nucleotides read TGTGCCAGCAGCCCCGAGGGGACAGGGACAGATACGCAGTATTTT. V usage is TRBV11-3 and J usage is TRBJ2-3, with 9 positions matching TRBD1. The ends lost 5 bases at V and 3 bases at J; junction bases unmatched: 6. The CDR3 covers 15 residues. Germline V gene sequence: CDR1 SGHNT, CDR2 YENEEA.

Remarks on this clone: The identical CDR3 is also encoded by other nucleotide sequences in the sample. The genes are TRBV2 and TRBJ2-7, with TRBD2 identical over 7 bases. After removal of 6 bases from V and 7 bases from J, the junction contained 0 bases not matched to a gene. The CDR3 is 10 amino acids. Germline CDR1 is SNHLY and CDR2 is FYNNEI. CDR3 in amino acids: CASSGGEQYF. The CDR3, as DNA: TGTGCCAGCAGCGGGGGGGAGCAGTACTTC.

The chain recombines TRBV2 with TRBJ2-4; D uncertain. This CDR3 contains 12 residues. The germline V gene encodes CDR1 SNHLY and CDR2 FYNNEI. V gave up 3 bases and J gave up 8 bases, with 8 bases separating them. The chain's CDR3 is CASSDNWDIQYF. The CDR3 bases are TGTGCCAGCAGTGACAACTGGGACATTCAGTACTTC. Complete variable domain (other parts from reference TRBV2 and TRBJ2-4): EPEVTQTPSHQVTQMGQEVILRCVPISNHLYFYWYRQILGQKVEFLVSFYNNEISEKSEIFDDQFSVERPDGSNFTLKIRSTKLEDSAMYFCASSDNWDIQYFGAGTRLSVL.

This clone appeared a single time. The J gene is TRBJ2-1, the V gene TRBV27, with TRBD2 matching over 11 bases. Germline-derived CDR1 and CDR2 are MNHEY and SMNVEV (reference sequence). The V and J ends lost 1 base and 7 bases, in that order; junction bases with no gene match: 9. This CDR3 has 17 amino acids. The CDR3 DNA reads TGTGCCAGCAGTTTATTGGGCCCTAGCGGGAGGCAAAATGAGCAGTTCTTC. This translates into CASSLLGPSGRQNEQFF.

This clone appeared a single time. DNA for the CDR3: TGTGCCAGCAGCAAAGACAGCAATCAGCCCCAGCATTTT. It encodes CASSKDSNQPQHF. This chain joins TRBV9 and TRBJ1-5; D remains ambiguous. Germline V gene sequence: CDR1 SGDLS, CDR2 YYNGEE. The CDR3 has 13 residues. The V end lost 4 bases, the J end lost 1 base, and 6 bases lay between the germline ends.